The 7 T cell receptor beta chains below all came from one sample that was sequenced in a study of long-term antiretroviral therapy in people with HIV (dated by TCRdb to between 2020 and 2023). The immunoSEQ hsTCRB v3.0 assay was used at survey level resolution for TRB variable region sequencing. Here the immuneACCESS table is served through TCRdb, limited to in-frame sequences with V and J called. Missing clones are a known gap in these copies; in checked studies unresolved V genes cover under half, and the rest lacks a known reason. Recorded for this sample are fewer than 40,000 clones; 94% of them occurred a single time. The top ten hold roughly 3.5% of the sample. Sequenced material: unsorted PBMCs, taken approximately 5 years after starting antiretroviral therapy. Every receptor here comes from a woman aged 45-59 years with HIV.

V and J are TRBV2 and TRBJ1-2; tentatively, D is TRBD1 (6 bases). The CDR3 sequence is 14 residues long. Germline V gene sequence: CDR1 SNHLY, CDR2 FYNNEI. V lost 3 bases and J lost 8, with 16 bases in between. The CDR3 protein is CASSEGGHRRGYTF. CDR3 DNA sequence: TGTGCCAGCAGTGAGGGGGGACACCGCCGGGGCTACACCTTC.

J is TRBJ1-4 and V is TRBV5-6; 8 bases map to TRBD1. This CDR3 has 18 residues. The ends lost 0 bases at V and 0 bases at J; junction bases unmatched: 7. The germline V gene encodes CDR1 SGHDT and CDR2 YYEEEE. In DNA form, the CDR3 reads TGTGCCAGCAGCTTGGCCACGGGACAGGTTACAACTAATGAAAAACTGTTTTTT. This translates into CASSLATGQVTTNEKLFF.

The CDR3 region has the DNA TGTGCCAGCAGCTTGGACAGGGTCAACCAGCCCCAGCATTTT. Translating gives CASSLDRVNQPQHF. The V call is TRBV11-2, the J call TRBJ1-5; 8 bases map to TRBD1. The germline V gene has CDR1 SGHAT and CDR2 FQNNGV. J gave up 7 bases and V 3 bases, and 5 bases lay outside the gene matches. The length of the CDR3 is 14 residues.

In this sample, this clone turned up once. The J gene is TRBJ1-2, the V gene TRBV7-2; D unresolved. The CDR3 is 13 amino acids. Trimming removed 4 bases at V and 8 bases at J, with 14 bases between. In germline, CDR1 is SGHTA, CDR2 FQGNSA. The CDR3 reads CASSSPAVYGYTF. The DNA for the CDR3 is TGTGCCAGCAGCTCCCCAGCGGTTTACGGCTACACCTTC.

This sequence joins TRBV2 and TRBJ2-3; 9 bases map to TRBD2. The CDR3 spans 16 residues. The germline V gene encodes CDR1 SNHLY and CDR2 FYNNEI. Trimming removed 4 bases from V and 0 bases from J; junction bases left unmatched: 5. CDR3 protein: CASSATSGYSTDTQYF. The CDR3 nucleotides read TGTGCCAGCAGTGCGACTAGCGGCTATAGCACAGATACGCAGTATTTT.

This chain uses TRBV18 with TRBJ2-7; D may be TRBD1 (6 bases). The CDR3 loop spans 14 amino acids. Germline V gene lookup returns CDR1 KGHSH and CDR2 LQKENI. V lost 3 bases and J lost 6, with 15 bases in between. CDR3 protein: CASSPGTLGGEQYF. CDR3 nucleotide sequence: TGTGCCAGCTCACCCGGGACCTTAGGGGGCGAGCAGTACTTC.

This clone was found once. The chain joins TRBV7-3 to TRBJ2-7, with 11 bases that match TRBD2. The ends lost 5 bases at V and 4 bases at J; junction bases unmatched: 7. Germline V gene sequence: CDR1 SGHTA, CDR2 FQGTGA. CDR3 length: 15 amino acids. CDR3 residues: CASSVSGGAGYEQYF. The CDR3, as DNA: TGTGCCAGCAGCGTTAGCGGGGGGGCCGGATACGAGCAGTACTTC. Supplemented by reference TRBV7-3 and TRBJ2-7, the full variable domain reads GAGVSQTPSNKVTEKGKYVELRCDPISGHTALYWYRQSLGQGPEFLIYFQGTGAADDSGLPNDRFFAVRPEGSVSTLKIQRTERGDSAVYLCASSVSGGAGYEQYFGPGTRLTVT.